This is a list of T cell receptor beta chains from one sample in a study of identical twins. TCRdb re-derived calls from the 5' RACE reads in MiXCR, one entry per CDR3 protein. This sample has under 250,000 distinct CDR3 sequences, with approximately 8.3% found just once. The same data also contributed to another study, on yellow fever vaccine responses in identical twins.

Sequencing was carried out using memory (CD45RO+) T cells sorted from blood. The receptor set was obtained from a woman aged 18 to 35 in good health. The CDR3 runs from the conserved cysteine through the conserved F or W. D genes are given only for firm matches. Size is stated for part of the rows, as once, few or many counts, or as a class when the clone is expanded.

size: few
D: TRBD1
J: TRBJ1-1
V: TRBV7-9
DNA: TGTGCCAGCACCCGACTGGACAGGGGGTCGGTTGAAGCTTTCTTT
CDR3: CASTRLDRGSVEAFF

size: many
D: TRBD1
J: TRBJ2-1
V: TRBV20-1
DNA: TGCAGTGCCTGGACAGGGCGCGCCAATGAGCAGTTCTTC
CDR3: CSAWTGRANEQFF

size: .
D: TRBD2
J: TRBJ2-3
V: TRBV27
DNA: TGTGCCAGCAGTTTAGAAGCGGGGGACCTCACAGATACGCAGTATTTT
CDR3: CASSLEAGDLTDTQYF

size: many
D: .
J: TRBJ2-7
V: TRBV7-2
DNA: TGTGCCAGCAGCTCTCGAGGTACAGCGGTTACCTACGAGCAGTACTTC
CDR3: CASSSRGTAVTYEQYF

size: many
D: TRBD2
J: TRBJ2-1
V: TRBV7-9
DNA: TGTGCCAGCAGCTTAGGTGCGGGAGTCGGAAATGAGCAGTTCTTC
CDR3: CASSLGAGVGNEQFF

size: few
D: .
J: TRBJ2-5
V: TRBV11-1
DNA: TGTGCCAGCAGCAGCGGGAACAGGGCGTCGGCAGAGACCCAGTACTTC
CDR3: CASSSGNRASAETQYF

size: few
D: TRBD1
J: TRBJ1-1
V: TRBV6-1
DNA: TGTGCCAGCAGACAACCCCTGGGACAGGTGAACACTGAAGCTTTCTTT
CDR3: CASRQPLGQVNTEAFF

size: many
D: .
J: TRBJ2-7
V: TRBV3-1
DNA: TGTGCCAGCAGCCAAGATTGGAACGGGCAGGGGGAGCAGTACTTC
CDR3: CASSQDWNGQGEQYF

size: .
D: .
J: TRBJ2-1
V: TRBV7-9
DNA: TGTGCCAGCAGCTCAAGGGGCGCCGACTACAATGAGCAGTTCTTC
CDR3: CASSSRGADYNEQFF

size: many
D: .
J: TRBJ2-5
V: TRBV4-1
DNA: TGCGCCAGCAGCCAAGATTCGGAACTACAAGAGACCCAGTACTTC
CDR3: CASSQDSELQETQYF

size: few
D: .
J: TRBJ2-1
V: TRBV14
DNA: TGTGCCAGCAGCCAAGATACCACTTCAAGCTCCTACAATGAGCAGTTCTTC
CDR3: CASSQDTTSSSYNEQFF

size: few
D: .
J: TRBJ2-1
V: TRBV10-3
DNA: TGTGCCATCAGTCCCCCCGAGACCGCCCAGGAATACAATGAGCAGTTCTTC
CDR3: CAISPPETAQEYNEQFF

size: .
D: .
J: TRBJ2-5
V: TRBV20-1
DNA: TGCAGTGCTAGAAAACGGCAGGGAGAGACCCAGTACTTC
CDR3: CSARKRQGETQYF

size: many
D: TRBD2
J: TRBJ2-7
V: TRBV6-2/TRBV6-3
DNA: TGTGCCAGCAGTGTTAGCGGGTCTACCTACGAGCAGTACTTC
CDR3: CASSVSGSTYEQYF

size: many
D: .
J: TRBJ2-1
V: TRBV5-1
DNA: TGCGCCAGCAGCAGCAAAGGGGGGGGGCTGAGGAATGAGCAGTTCTTC
CDR3: CASSSKGGGLRNEQFF

size: .
D: TRBD2
J: TRBJ2-3
V: TRBV6-5
DNA: TGTGCCAGCAGTTCGACTAGCGGGGGCCCGGGGCCAGATACGCAGTATTTT
CDR3: CASSSTSGGPGPDTQYF

size: .
D: TRBD2
J: TRBJ2-1
V: TRBV3-1
DNA: TGTGCCAGCAGCCAACTAGCGGGTTACAATGAGCAGTTCTTC
CDR3: CASSQLAGYNEQFF

size: many
D: .
J: TRBJ1-3
V: TRBV29-1
DNA: TGCAGCGTCAAGGACGCATACTCTGGAAACACCATATATTTT
CDR3: CSVKDAYSGNTIYF

size: many
D: .
J: TRBJ2-5
V: TRBV6-2/TRBV6-3
DNA: TGTGCCAGCAGTTATAAGACTCGTCAAGAGACCCAGTACTTC
CDR3: CASSYKTRQETQYF

size: .
D: .
J: TRBJ1-5
V: TRBV5-1
DNA: TGCGCCAGCAGCCAGGAGGGGGATCAGCCCCAGCATTTT
CDR3: CASSQEGDQPQHF